The clone carrying this TCR beta chain has just a few counts. TCRbeta library preparation incorporated unique molecular identifiers. TCRdb called the PCR reads again in MiXCR, with one record for every CDR3 protein. The sample shows approximately 420,000 distinct CDR3 sequences, roughly a tenth of them seen only once. These data belong to a study of T-cell reconstitution after alpha-beta-depleted transplantation in children. Per germline, CDR1 MNHEY and CDR2 SVGEGT. The CDR3 length is 14 residues. V was clipped by 6 bases and J by 6 bases, with 15 bases between them. The rearrangement joins TRBV6-2 or TRBV6-3 to TRBJ2-1; a possible D gene is TRBD2 (5 bases). The source of this sequence is a human donor who donated a stem cell graft to a child with acute myeloid leukemia. Sequenced here: PBMCs from the stem cell graft donor, sampled from the stem cell graft. The CDR3 DNA reads as TGTGCCAGCAGGAACCGGGGTTCCGGCAATGAGCAGTTCTTC. This sequence encodes CASRNRGSGNEQFF.